These 7 T cell receptor beta chains were sequenced from one sample in a study of OX40 agonist ivuxolimab in advanced cancers. Only in-frame clones appear in the TCRdb table, and some are missing; sequencing was by immunoSEQ multiplex PCR. The sample has some 70,000 clones, approximately 80% seen once. Source: CD4+ or CD8+ T cells sorted from blood, taken in a trial of the OX40 agonist ivuxolimab. Every receptor here comes from an adult with an advanced solid tumor such as melanoma, head and neck, liver or kidney cancer.

V is TRBV5-1 and J is TRBJ2-1; D may be TRBD1 (6 bases). The V end was cut by 5 bases, the J end by 4 bases, with 10 bases between. This CDR3 has 13 amino acids. Germline values: CDR1 SGHRS, CDR2 YFSETQ. Here the CDR3 reads CASRWTEYNEQFF. DNA for the CDR3: TGCGCCAGCAGGTGGACAGAATACAATGAGCAGTTCTTC.

The chain links TRBV27 to TRBJ1-1; 7 bases match TRBD1. In germline, CDR1 is MNHEY, CDR2 SMNVEV (reference sequence). V was pared by 7 bases and J by 4 bases, with 18 bases of the junction left unmatched. This CDR3 contains 17 residues. This chain's CDR3 is CASNSRVLRQGGTEAFF. The CDR3 DNA follows: TGTGCCAGCAACTCTCGAGTCCTTAGACAGGGCGGCACTGAAGCTTTCTTT.

J is TRBJ1-5 and V is TRBV9; a possible D gene is TRBD1 (5 bases). There are 14 residues in the CDR3. The germline CDR1 and CDR2 sequences are SGDLS and YYNGEE. V was clipped by 6 bases and J by 2 bases, with 12 bases between them. CDR3 amino acids: CASNEIGGNQPQHF. The DNA of the CDR3 is TGTGCCAGCAACGAAATAGGGGGCAATCAGCCCCAGCATTTT.

The rearrangement uses TRBV4-1 and TRBJ2-7; 7 bases map to TRBD2. Germline V gives CDR1 MGHRA, CDR2 YSYEKL. V lost 2 bases to trimming and J lost 6 bases; unmatched junction nucleotides: 7. The CDR3 covers 14 residues. CDR3 amino acids: CASSQKRLASEQYV. CDR3 nucleotides: TGCGCCAGCAGCCAAAAAAGACTAGCCTCCGAGCAGTACGTC.

The chain is built from TRBV6-5 and TRBJ2-4, with D tentatively TRBD1 (6 bases). Germline CDR1 is MNHEY and CDR2 is SVGAGI. This CDR3 has 13 amino acids. Trimming took 7 bases from V and 9 from J, leaving 16 bases between them. Here the CDR3 reads CASTAGAEGIQYF. CDR3 nucleotides: TGTGCCAGCACCGCAGGGGCCGAGGGCATTCAGTACTTC.

For the CDR3, the DNA is TGTGCCAGCTCACCACCGGGCAGGTCCATCAATCAGCCCCAGCATTTT. The encoded protein is CASSPPGRSINQPQHF. The gene calls are TRBV18 and TRBJ1-5, with unresolved D. CDR1 is KGHSH and CDR2 is LQKENI in the germline V gene. The CDR3 loop spans 16 amino acids. Trimming removed 0 bases at V and 3 bases at J, with 12 bases between.

This clone was observed a handful of times. V gene TRBV28 combines with J gene TRBJ2-5; TRBD2 might be the D (6 bases). CDR3 size: 14 residues. The V gene lost 7 bases and the J gene lost 7 bases, with 19 bases spanning the gap. CDR1 and CDR2 from the germline V gene are MDHEN and SYDVKM. DNA for the CDR3: TGTGCCAGCACGGTCGAGCACCGGAGGGGGACCCAGTACTTC. Its protein product is CASTVEHRRGTQYF. The full variable domain, rest sourced from reference TRBV28 and TRBJ2-5, is DVKVTQSSRYLVKRTGEKVFLECVQDMDHENMFWYRQDPGLGLRLIYFSYDVKMKEKGDIPEGYSVSREKKERFSLILESASTNQTSMYLCASTVEHRRGTQYFGPGTRLLVL.